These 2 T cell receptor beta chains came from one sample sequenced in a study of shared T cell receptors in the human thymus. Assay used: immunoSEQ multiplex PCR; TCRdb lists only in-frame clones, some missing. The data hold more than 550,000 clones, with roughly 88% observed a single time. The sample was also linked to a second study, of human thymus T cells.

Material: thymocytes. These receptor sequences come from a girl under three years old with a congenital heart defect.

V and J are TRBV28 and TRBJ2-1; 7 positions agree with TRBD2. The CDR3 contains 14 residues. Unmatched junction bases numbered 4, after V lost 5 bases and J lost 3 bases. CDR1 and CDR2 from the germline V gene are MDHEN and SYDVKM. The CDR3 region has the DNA TGTGCCAGCAGTCATCGGGACTACTACAATGAGCAGTTCTTC. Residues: CASSHRDYYNEQFF. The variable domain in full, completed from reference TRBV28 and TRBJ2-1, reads DVKVTQSSRYLVKRTGEKVFLECVQDMDHENMFWYRQDPGLGLRLIYFSYDVKMKEKGDIPEGYSVSREKKERFSLILESASTNQTSMYLCASSHRDYYNEQFFGPGTRLTVL.

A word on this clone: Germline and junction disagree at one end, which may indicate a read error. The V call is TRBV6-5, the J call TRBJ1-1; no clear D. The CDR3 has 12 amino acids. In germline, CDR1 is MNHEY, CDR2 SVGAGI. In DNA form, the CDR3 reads TGTGCCGGCAGTGAGAAGAGCACTGAAGCTTTCTTT. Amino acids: CAGSEKSTEAFF.